The 3 T cell receptor beta chains given below trace back to one sample, sequenced in a study of regulatory T cells in long-lasting Graves disease. CDR3 regions were amplified by Arm-PCR using iRepertoire HTBI primers to build TCR beta libraries. TCRdb fed the multiplex PCR reads into MiXCR, producing one record per CDR3 protein. The table includes roughly 450,000 distinct CDR3 sequences, 23% detected once. Time point here: persistent/refractory GD, antithyroid drugs over 5 years with positive TRAb. From RNA extracted from PBMCs, the TCR library was made. The sequenced sample was peripheral blood mononuclear cells (PBMCs), obtained when the disease was refractory, from a patient treated with antithyroid drugs. These receptors all stem from a female donor with Graves disease.

On this clonotype: A single base separates this from a much larger clone, so it may be a read error. Since the CDR3 does not end with the conserved phenylalanine or tryptophan, this likely comes from a read error. The chain links TRBV14 to TRBJ2-7; TRBD2 might be the D (5 bases). Germline V CDR1 and CDR2: SGHDN, FVKESK. The CDR3 has 15 amino acids. Between the trimmed V and J ends, which lost 1 base and 9 bases, there was a span of 19 bases. The CDR3 sequence is CASSQGIRRGTTQYS. In DNA form, the CDR3 reads TGTGCCAGCAGCCAAGGTATCAGACGGGGTACGACGCAGTACTCC.

There are many counts of this clonotype. The chain combines TRBV3-1 with TRBJ1-4, with D perhaps matching TRBD1 (5 bases). Germline V gene data show CDR1 as LGHDT and CDR2 as YNNKEL (reference sequence). The CDR3 loop spans 15 amino acids. Trimming pared 4 bases from V and 0 bases from J, leaving 9 bases between. The CDR3 loop is CASSRDAATNEKLFF. CDR3 DNA sequence: TGTGCCAGCAGCCGGGACGCAGCAACTAATGAAAAACTGTTTTTT.

This clonotype has only a few counts. The chain carries TRBV29-1 and TRBJ2-4, with TRBD2 as a possible D gene (6 bases). Germline CDR1 reads SQVTM; CDR2 reads ANQGSEA. V gave up 6 bases and J gave up 8 bases, with 20 bases separating them. This CDR3 has 14 residues. This CDR3 reads CSVQEAGLGDIQYF. For the CDR3, the DNA is TGCAGCGTCCAAGAGGCGGGGTTGGGGGACATTCAGTACTTC. Full variable domain (remainder filled in from reference TRBV29-1 and TRBJ2-4): SAVISQKPSRDICQRGTSLTIQCQVDSQVTMMFWYRQQPGQSLTLIATANQGSEATYESGFVIDKFPISRPNLTFSTLTVSNMSPEDSSIYLCSVQEAGLGDIQYFGAGTRLSVL.